The present T cell receptor beta chain was sequenced within a study of blood T cell repertoires in COVID-19. Study summary: The analysed material was cDNA or gDNA that came from T cells, B-cell-depleted T cells, or PBMCs.

The CDR3 has 12 residues. Germline lookup yields CDR1 SGDLS and CDR2 YYNGEE. Trimming cost V 0 bases and J 6 bases, with 6 bases left between them. Only in-frame clones appear in the TCRdb table, and some are missing; sequencing was by immunoSEQ multiplex PCR. This sample has around 99,000 clones, with about 90% found just once. Specimen: peripheral blood. This sequence was found in a young woman with acute or convalescent COVID-19. This chain uses TRBV9 with TRBJ1-1; D call uncertain. The CDR3 spells CASSVAGSEAFF. DNA of the CDR3: TGTGCCAGCAGCGTAGCGGGGTCTGAAGCTTTCTTT.